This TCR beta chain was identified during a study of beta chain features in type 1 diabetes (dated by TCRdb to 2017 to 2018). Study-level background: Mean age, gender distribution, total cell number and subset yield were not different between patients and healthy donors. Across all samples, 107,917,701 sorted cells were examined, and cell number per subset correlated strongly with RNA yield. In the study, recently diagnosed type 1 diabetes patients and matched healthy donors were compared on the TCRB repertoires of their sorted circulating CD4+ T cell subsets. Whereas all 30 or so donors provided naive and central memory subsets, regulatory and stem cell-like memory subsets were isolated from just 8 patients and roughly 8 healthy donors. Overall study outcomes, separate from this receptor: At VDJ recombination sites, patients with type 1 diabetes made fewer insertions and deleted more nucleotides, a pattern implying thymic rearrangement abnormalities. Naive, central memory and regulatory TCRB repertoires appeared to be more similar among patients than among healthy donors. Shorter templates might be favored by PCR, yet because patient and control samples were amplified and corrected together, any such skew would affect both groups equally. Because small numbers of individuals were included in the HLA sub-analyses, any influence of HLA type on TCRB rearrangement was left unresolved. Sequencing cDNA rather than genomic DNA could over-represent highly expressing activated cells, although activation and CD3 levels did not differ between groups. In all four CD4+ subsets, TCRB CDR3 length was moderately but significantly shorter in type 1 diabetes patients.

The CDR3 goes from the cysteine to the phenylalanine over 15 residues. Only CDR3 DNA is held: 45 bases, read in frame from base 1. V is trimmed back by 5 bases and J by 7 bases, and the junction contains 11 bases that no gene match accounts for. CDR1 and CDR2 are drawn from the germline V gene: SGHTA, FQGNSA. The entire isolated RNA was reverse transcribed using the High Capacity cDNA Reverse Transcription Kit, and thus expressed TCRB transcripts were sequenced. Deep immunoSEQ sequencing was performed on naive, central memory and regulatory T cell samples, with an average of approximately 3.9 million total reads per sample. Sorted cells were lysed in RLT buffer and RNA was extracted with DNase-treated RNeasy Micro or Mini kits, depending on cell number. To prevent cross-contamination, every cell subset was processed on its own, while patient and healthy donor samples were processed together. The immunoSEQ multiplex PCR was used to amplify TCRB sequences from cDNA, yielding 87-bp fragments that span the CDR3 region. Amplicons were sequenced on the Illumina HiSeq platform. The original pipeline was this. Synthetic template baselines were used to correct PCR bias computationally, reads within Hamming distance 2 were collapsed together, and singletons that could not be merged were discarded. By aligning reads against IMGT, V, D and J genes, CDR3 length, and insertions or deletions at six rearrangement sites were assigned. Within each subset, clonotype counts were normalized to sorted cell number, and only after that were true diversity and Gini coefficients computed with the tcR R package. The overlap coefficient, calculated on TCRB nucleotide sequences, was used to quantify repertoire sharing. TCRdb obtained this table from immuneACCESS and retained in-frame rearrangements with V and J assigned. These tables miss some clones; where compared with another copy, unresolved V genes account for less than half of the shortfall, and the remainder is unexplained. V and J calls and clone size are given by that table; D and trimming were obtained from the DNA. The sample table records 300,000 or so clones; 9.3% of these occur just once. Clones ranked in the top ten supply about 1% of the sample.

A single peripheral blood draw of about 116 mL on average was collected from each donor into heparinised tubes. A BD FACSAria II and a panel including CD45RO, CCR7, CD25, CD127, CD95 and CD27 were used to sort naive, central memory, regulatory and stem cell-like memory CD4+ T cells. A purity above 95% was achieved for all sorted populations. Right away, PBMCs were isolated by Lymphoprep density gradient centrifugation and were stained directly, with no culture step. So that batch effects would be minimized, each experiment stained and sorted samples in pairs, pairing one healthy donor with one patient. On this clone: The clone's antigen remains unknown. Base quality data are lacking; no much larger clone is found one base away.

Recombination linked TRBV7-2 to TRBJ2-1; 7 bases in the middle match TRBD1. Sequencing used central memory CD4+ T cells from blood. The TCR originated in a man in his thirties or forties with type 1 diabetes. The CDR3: CASSGRQGIGNEQFF. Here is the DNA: TGTGCCAGCAGCGGCAGACAGGGCATTGGTAATGAGCAGTTCTTC.